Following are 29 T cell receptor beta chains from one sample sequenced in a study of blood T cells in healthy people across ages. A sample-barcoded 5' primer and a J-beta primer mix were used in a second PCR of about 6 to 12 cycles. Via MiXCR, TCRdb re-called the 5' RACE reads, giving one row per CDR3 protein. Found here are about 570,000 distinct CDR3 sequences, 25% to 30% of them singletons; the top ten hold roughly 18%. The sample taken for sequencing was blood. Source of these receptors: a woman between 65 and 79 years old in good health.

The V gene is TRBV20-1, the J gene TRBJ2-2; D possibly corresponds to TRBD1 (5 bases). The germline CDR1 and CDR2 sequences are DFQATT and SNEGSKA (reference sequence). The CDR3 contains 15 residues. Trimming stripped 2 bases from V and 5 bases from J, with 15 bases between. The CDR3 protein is CSARQRRAGTGELFF. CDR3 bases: TGCAGTGCTAGACAGCGCAGGGCAGGGACCGGGGAGCTGTTTTTT.

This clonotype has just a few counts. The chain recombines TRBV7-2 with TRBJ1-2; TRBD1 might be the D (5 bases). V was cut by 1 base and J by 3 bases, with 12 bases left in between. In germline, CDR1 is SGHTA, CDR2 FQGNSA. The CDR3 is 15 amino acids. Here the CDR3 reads CASSLDYQGYYGYTF. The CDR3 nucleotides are TGTGCCAGCAGCTTAGATTACCAGGGATACTATGGCTACACCTTC.

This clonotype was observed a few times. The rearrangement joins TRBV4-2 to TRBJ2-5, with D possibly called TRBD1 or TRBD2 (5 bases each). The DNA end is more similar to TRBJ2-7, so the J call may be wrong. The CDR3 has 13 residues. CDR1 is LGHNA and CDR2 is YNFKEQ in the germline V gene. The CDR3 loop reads CASSQGDAYEQYF. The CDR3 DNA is TGTGCCAGCAGCCAAGGGGACGCCTACGAGCAGTACTTC.

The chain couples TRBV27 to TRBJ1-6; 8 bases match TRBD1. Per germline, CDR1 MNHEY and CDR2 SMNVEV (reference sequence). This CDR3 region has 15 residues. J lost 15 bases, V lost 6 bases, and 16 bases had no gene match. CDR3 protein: CASRPSTGGSLRLHF. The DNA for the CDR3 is TGTGCCAGCAGGCCCTCCACAGGGGGTAGTCTTCGCCTCCACTTT.

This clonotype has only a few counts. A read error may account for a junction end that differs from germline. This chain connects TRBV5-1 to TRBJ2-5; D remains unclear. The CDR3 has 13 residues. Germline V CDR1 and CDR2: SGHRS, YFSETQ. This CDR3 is CASSLGSTEKASF. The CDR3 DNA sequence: TGCGCCAGCAGCTTGGGGTCCACAGAGAAGGCTTCCTTC.

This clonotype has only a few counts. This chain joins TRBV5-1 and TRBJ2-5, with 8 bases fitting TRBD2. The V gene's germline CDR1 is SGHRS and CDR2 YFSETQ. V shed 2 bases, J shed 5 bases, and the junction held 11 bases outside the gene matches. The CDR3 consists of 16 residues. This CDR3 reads CASSFGSGGWMETQYF. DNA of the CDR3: TGCGCCAGCAGCTTCGGGAGCGGGGGATGGATGGAGACCCAGTACTTC.

The CDR3 loop reads CATTLGVPREQFF. Written as DNA, the CDR3 is TGTGCCACCACCTTGGGGGTTCCACGGGAGCAGTTCTTC. This chain uses TRBV12-3 or TRBV12-4 with TRBJ2-1; D tentatively reads TRBD1 or TRBD2 (5 bases each). The CDR3 is made up of 13 amino acids. Trimming cost V 10 bases and J 10 bases, with 20 bases left between them.

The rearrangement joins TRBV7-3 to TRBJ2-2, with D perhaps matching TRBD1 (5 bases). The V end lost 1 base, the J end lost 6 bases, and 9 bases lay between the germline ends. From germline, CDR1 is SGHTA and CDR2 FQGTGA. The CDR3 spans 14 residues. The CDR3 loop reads CASSLMGPAGELFF. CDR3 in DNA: TGTGCCAGCAGCTTAATGGGGCCCGCCGGGGAGCTGTTTTTT.

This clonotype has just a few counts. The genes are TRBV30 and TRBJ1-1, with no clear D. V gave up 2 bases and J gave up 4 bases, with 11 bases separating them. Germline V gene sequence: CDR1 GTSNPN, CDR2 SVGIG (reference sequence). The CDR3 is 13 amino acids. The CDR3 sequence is CAWSPSRSTEAFF. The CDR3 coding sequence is TGTGCCTGGAGTCCTTCTCGGAGCACTGAAGCTTTCTTT.

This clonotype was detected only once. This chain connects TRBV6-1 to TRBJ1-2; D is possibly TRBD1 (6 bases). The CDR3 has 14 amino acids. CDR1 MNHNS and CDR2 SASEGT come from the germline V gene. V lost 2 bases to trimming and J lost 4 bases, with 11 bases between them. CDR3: CASSESRGSYGYTF. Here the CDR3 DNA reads TGTGCCAGCAGTGAATCAAGGGGGTCCTATGGCTACACCTTC.

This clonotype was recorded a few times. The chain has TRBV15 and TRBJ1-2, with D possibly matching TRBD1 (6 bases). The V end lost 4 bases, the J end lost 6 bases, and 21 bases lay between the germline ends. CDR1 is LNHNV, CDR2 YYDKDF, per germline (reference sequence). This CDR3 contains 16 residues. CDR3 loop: CATSNQGGSRGDGYTF. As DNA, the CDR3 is TGTGCCACCAGCAACCAAGGCGGGAGCAGGGGTGATGGCTACACCTTC.

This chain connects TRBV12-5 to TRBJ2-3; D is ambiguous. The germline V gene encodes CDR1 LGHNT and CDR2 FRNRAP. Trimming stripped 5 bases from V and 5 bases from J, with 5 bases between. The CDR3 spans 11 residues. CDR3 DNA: TGTGCTAGTGGTGTGGAAGATACGCAGTATTTT. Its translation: CASGVEDTQYF.

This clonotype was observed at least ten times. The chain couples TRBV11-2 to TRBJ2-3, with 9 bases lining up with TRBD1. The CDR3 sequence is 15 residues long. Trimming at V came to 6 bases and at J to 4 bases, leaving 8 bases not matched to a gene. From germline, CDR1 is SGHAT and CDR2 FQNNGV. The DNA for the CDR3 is TGTGCCAGCAGAAGCCGGGACAGGGAAGCAGATACGCAGTATTTT. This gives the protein CASRSRDREADTQYF.

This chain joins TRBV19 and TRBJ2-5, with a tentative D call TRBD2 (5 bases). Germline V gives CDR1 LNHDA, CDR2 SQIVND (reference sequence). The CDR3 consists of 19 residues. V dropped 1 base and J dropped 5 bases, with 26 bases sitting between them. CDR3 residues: CASSIVFLGFATRRETQYF. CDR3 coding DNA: TGTGCCAGTAGTATAGTCTTCCTCGGGTTTGCGACCCGGAGGGAGACCCAGTACTTC.

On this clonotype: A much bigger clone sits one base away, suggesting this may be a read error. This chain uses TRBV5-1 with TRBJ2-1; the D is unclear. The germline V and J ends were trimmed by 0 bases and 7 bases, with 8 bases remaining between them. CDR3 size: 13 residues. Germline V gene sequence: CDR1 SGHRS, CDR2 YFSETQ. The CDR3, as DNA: TGCGCCAGCAGCTTGGGGGGTACGAATGAGCAGTTCTTC. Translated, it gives CASSLGGTNEQFF.

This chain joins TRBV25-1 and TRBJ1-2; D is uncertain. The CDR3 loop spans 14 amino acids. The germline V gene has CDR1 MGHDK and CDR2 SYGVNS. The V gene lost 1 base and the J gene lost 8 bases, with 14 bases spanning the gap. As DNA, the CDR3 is TGTGCCAGCAGTGAATCGGGAAGACGGAAGGGCTACACCTTC. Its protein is CASSESGRRKGYTF.

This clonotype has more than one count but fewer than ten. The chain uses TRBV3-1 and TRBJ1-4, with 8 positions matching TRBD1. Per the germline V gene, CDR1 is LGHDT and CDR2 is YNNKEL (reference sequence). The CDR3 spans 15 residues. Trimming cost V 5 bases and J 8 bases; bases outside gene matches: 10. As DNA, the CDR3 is TGTGCCAGCAGCGGCCCGACAGGGGATGGAGAAAAACTGTTTTTT. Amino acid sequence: CASSGPTGDGEKLFF. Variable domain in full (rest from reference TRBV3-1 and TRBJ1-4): DTAVSQTPKYLVTQMGNDKSIKCEQNLGHDTMYWYKQDSKKFLKIMFSYNNKELIINETVPNRFSPKSPDKAHLNLHINSLELGDSAVYFCASSGPTGDGEKLFFGSGTQLSVL.

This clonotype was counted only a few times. CDR3 loop: CASSRLAGTGELFF. In nucleotides, the CDR3 is TGCGCCAGCAGCCGACTAGCTGGCACCGGGGAGCTGTTTTTT. The chain links TRBV5-1 to TRBJ2-2; 7 bases fit TRBD2. Germline V gives CDR1 SGHRS, CDR2 YFSETQ. The CDR3 consists of 14 residues. Unmatched junction bases numbered 4, after V lost 4 bases and J lost 4 bases. The full variable domain, with the rest looked up from reference TRBV5-1 and TRBJ2-2, is KAGVTQTPRYLIKTRGQQVTLSCSPISGHRSVSWYQQTPGQGLQFLFEYFSETQRNKGNFPGRFSGRQFSNSRSEMNVSTLELGDSALYLCASSRLAGTGELFFGEGSRLTVL.

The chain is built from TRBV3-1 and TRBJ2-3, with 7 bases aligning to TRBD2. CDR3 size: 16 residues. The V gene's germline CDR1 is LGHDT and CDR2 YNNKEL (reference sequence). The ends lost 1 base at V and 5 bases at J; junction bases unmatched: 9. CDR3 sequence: CASSQGRGTIRDTQYF. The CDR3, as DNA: TGTGCCAGCAGCCAAGGGCGGGGGACTATCAGAGATACGCAGTATTTT.

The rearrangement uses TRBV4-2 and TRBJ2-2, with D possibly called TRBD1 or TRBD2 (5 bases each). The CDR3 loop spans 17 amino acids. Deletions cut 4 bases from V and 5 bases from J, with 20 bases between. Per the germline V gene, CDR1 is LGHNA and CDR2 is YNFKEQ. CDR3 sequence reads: CASSPQRGAGLTGELFF. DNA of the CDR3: TGTGCCAGCAGCCCCCAAAGAGGGGCAGGGCTGACCGGGGAGCTGTTTTTT.

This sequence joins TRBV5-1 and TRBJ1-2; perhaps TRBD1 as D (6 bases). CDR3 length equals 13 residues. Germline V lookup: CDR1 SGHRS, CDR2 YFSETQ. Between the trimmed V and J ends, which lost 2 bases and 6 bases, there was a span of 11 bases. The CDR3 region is CASSLGGGNGYTF. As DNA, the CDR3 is TGCGCCAGCAGCTTAGGAGGGGGAAATGGCTACACCTTC.

The CDR3 nucleotides read TGCGCCAGCAGCCAAAAACAGGGCCGAGAGACCCAGTACTTC. Protein product: CASSQKQGRETQYF. This chain connects TRBV4-1 to TRBJ2-5; TRBD1 is a possible D gene (6 bases). Trimming pared 2 bases from V and 4 bases from J, leaving 11 bases between. The CDR3 length is 14 residues. CDR1 is MGHRA and CDR2 is YSYEKL in the germline V gene.

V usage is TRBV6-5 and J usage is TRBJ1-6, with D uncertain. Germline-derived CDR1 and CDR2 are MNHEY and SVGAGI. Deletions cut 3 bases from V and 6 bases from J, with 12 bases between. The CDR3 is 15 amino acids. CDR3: CASSYWGILNSPLHF. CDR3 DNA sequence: TGTGCCAGCAGTTATTGGGGAATACTTAATTCACCCCTCCACTTT.

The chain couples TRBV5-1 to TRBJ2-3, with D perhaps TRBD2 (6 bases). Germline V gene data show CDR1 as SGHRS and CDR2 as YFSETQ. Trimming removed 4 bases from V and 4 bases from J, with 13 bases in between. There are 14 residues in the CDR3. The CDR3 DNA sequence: TGCGCCAGCAGCACCGGGGGTCGGTCAGATACGCAGTATTTT. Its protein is CASSTGGRSDTQYF.

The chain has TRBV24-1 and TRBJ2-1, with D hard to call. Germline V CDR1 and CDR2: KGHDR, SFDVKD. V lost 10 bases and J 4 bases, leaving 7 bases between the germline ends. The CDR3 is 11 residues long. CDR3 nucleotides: TGTGCCACGGGCGGATACAATGAGCAGTTCTTC. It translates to CATGGYNEQFF.

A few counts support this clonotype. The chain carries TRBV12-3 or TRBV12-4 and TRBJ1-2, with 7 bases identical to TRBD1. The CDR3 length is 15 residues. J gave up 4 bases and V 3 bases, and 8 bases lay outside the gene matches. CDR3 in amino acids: CASSFGSPGGYGYTF. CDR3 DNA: TGTGCCAGCAGTTTCGGCTCACCAGGGGGCTATGGCTACACCTTC.

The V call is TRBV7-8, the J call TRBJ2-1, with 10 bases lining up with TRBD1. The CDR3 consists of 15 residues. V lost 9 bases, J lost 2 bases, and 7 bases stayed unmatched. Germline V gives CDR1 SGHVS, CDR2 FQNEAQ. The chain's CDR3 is CASQPGTGAYNEQFF. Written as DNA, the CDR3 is TGTGCCAGTCAACCGGGGACAGGGGCCTACAATGAGCAGTTCTTC.

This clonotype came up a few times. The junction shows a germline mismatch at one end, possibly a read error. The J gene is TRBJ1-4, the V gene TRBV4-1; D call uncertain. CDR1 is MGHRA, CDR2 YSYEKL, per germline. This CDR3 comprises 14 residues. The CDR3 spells CAGSLFHGDEKLFF. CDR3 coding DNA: TGCGCCGGCAGCCTTTTCCATGGGGATGAAAAACTGTTTTTT.

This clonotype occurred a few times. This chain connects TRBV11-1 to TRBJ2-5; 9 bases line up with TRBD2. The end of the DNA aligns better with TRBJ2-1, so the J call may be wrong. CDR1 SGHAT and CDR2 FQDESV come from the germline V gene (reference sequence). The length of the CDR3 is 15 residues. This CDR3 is CASSPGIAGVQEQFF. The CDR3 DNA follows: TGTGCCAGCAGCCCTGGGATAGCGGGGGTGCAAGAGCAGTTCTTC.